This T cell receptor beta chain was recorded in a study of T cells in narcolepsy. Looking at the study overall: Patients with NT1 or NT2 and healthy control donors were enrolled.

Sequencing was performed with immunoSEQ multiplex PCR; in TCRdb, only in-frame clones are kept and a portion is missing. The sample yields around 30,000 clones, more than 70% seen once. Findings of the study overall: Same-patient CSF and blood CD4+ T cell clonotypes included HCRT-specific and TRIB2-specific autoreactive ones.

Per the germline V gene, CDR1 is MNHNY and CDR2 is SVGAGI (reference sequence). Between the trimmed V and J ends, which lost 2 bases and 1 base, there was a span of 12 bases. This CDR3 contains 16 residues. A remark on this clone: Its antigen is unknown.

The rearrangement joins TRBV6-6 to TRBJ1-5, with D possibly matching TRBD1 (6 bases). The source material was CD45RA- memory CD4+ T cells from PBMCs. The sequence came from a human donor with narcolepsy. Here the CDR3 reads CASSYGGRSSNQPQHF. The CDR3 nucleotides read TGTGCCAGCAGTTACGGGGGGCGATCGAGCAATCAGCCCCAGCATTTT.